These T cell receptor beta chains were read from a single sample in a study of T-cell reconstitution after alpha-beta-depleted transplantation in children. Each CDR3 protein is one row after TCRdb ran MiXCR on the PCR reads. The sample has more than 200,000 distinct CDR3 sequences, approximately 8.4% seen once. Sequencing used PBMCs, mostly from graft donor cells, obtained 360 days after TCRalphabeta/CD19-depleted stem cell transplant. These receptors all stem from a male patient between 2 and 10 years old who had a stem cell transplant for acute myeloid leukemia, so the T cells may come from the graft donor. The CDR3 runs from the conserved cysteine through the conserved F or W. D genes are given only for firm matches. The size field is filled for only some rows; it gives once, few, many or a size class.

>NA|TRBV20-1|NA|TRBJ2-2
TGCAGTGCATGGACCGAGAACACCGGGGAGCTGTTTTTT
CSAWTENTGELFF
>NA|TRBV15|many|TRBJ1-6
TGTGCCACCAGCACGCAGGGGTTTAATTCACCCCTCCACTTT
CATSTQGFNSPLHF
>TRBD2|TRBV20-1|NA|TRBJ2-3
TGCAGTGCAGCGGGAACAGATACGCAGTATTTT
CSAAGTDTQYF
>TRBD1|TRBV12-3/TRBV12-4|NA|TRBJ2-4
TGTGCCAGCAGTTTCTTCGCCGGGACAGAGGTCCCCGGTGGGGCCAAAAACATTCAGTACTTC
CASSFFAGTEVPGGAKNIQYF
>NA|TRBV5-1|NA|TRBJ2-2
TGCGCCAGCAGCTTGGCCTGGAAACCGGGGGACACCGGGGAGCTGTTTTTT
CASSLAWKPGDTGELFF
>NA|TRBV18|NA|TRBJ1-2
TGTGCCACCCCAGGGCAGTCTGGCTACACCTTC
CATPGQSGYTF
>TRBD2|TRBV18|few|TRBJ2-5
TGTGCCAGCTCACCTAGCGGGGGGTCCACACCTTCCCAAGAGACCCAGTACTTC
CASSPSGGSTPSQETQYF
>NA|TRBV29-1|few|TRBJ2-5
TGCAGCGTTGAAGAGACACCCCAAGAGACCCAGTACTTC
CSVEETPQETQYF
>TRBD2|TRBV5-1|many|TRBJ2-3
TGCGCCAGCAGCTTGGTACGGGAGGGAGCAGATACGCAGTATTTT
CASSLVREGADTQYF
>NA|TRBV10-3|NA|TRBJ1-5
TGTGCCATCAGTGCAGGGATTAATCAGCCCCAGCATTTT
CAISAGINQPQHF
>NA|TRBV3-1|many|TRBJ1-1
TGTGCCAGCAGCCACCTTAGGGACGGAGCTTTCTTT
CASSHLRDGAFF
>TRBD2|TRBV7-6|NA|TRBJ2-7
TGTGCCAGCAGCTCACTAGCGGGAGAGGCCTACGAGCAGTACTTC
CASSSLAGEAYEQYF
>TRBD1|TRBV5-1|NA|TRBJ2-1
TGCGCCAGCTCCAGTGTGGGGACAGGGGGTTACAATGAGCAGTTCTTC
CASSSVGTGGYNEQFF
>TRBD1|TRBV12-3/TRBV12-4|NA|TRBJ2-3
TGTGCCAGCAGAGCCGGGACAGGGGGCGCGGATACGCAGTATTTT
CASRAGTGGADTQYF
>TRBD1|TRBV14|many|TRBJ2-5
TGTGCCAGCAGCCAAGGGCGGACAGGTCGGACCCAGTACTTC
CASSQGRTGRTQYF
>NA|TRBV29-1|few|TRBJ1-2
TGCAGCGGAGAGGACAGATTTTATGGCTACACCTTC
CSGEDRFYGYTF
>NA|TRBV5-1|many|TRBJ2-3
TGCGCCAGCAGCTTCCGGGAGAGCACAGATACGCAGTATTTT
CASSFRESTDTQYF